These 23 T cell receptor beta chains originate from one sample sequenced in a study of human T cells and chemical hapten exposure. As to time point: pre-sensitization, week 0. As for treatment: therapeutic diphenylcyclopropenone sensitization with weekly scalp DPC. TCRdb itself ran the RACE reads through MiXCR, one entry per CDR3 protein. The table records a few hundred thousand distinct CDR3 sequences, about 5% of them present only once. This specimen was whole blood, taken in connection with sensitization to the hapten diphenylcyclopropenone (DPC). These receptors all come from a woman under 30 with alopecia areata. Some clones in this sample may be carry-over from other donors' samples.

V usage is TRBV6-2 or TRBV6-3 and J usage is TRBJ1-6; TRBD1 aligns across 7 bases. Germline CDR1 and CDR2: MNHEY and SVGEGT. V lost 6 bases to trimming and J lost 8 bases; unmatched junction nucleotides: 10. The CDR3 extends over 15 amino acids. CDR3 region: CASRILQGSYSPLHF. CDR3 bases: TGTGCCAGCAGGATCCTACAGGGGAGTTATTCACCCCTCCACTTT.

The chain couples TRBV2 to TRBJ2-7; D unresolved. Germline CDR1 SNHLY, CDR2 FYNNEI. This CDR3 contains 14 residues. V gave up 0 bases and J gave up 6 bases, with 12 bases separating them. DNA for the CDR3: TGTGCCAGCAGTGAAGCCAAGAAGTCGCCCGAGCAGTACTTC. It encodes CASSEAKKSPEQYF. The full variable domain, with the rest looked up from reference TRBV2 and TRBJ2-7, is EPEVTQTPSHQVTQMGQEVILRCVPISNHLYFYWYRQILGQKVEFLVSFYNNEISEKSEIFDDQFSVERPDGSNFTLKIRSTKLEDSAMYFCASSEAKKSPEQYFGPGTRLTVT.

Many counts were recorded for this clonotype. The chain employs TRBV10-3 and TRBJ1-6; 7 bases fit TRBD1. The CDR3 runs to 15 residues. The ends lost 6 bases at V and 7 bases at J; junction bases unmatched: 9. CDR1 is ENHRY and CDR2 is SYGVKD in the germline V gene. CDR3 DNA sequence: TGTGCCATCAGGCCTTCAGAGACAGGGAATTCACCCCTCCACTTT. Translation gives CAIRPSETGNSPLHF.

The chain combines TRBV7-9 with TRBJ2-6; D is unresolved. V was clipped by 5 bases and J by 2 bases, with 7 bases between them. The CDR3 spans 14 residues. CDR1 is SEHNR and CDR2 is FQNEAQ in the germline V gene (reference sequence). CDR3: CASSPAAGANVLTF. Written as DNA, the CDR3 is TGTGCCAGCAGCCCAGCCGCTGGGGCCAACGTCCTGACTTTC. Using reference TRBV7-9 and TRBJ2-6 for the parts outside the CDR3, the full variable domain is DTGVSQNPRHKITKRGQNVTFRCDPISEHNRLYWYRQTLGQGPEFLTYFQNEAQLEKSRLLSDRFSAERPKGSFSTLEIQRTEQGDSAMYLCASSPAAGANVLTFGAGSRLTVL.

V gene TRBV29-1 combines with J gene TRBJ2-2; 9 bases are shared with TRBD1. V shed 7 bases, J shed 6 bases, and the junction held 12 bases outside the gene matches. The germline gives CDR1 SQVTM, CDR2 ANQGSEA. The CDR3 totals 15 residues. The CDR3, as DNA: TGCAGCGCCGCCGCGGGGACAGGGCTCTCCGGGGAGCTGTTTTTT. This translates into CSAAAGTGLSGELFF.

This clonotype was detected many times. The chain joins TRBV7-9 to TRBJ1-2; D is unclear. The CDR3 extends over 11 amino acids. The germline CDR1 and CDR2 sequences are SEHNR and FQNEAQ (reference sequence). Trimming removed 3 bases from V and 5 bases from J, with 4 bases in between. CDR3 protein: CASSFAYGYTF. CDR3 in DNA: TGTGCCAGCAGCTTTGCGTATGGCTACACCTTC.

The CDR3 coding sequence is TGTGCCAGCAGCCCGTCTCTGGGACTTCAGCCCCAGCATTTT. It translates to CASSPSLGLQPQHF. The chain joins TRBV7-2 to TRBJ1-5; perhaps TRBD1 as D (5 bases). Trimming stripped 5 bases from V and 6 bases from J, with 14 bases between. The CDR3 runs to 14 residues. CDR1 and CDR2 from the germline V gene are SGHTA and FQGNSA. Combining the CDR3 with reference TRBV7-2 and TRBJ1-5 gives the whole variable domain GAGVSQSPSNKVTEKGKDVELRCDPISGHTALYWYRQSLGQGLEFLIYFQGNSAPDKSGLPSDRFSAERTGGSVSTLTIQRTQQEDSAVYLCASSPSLGLQPQHFGDGTRLSIL.

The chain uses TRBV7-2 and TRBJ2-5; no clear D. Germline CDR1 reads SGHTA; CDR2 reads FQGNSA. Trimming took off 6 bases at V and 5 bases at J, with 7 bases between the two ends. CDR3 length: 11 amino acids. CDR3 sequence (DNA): TGTGCCAGCAGTTCTGCGGAGACCCAGTACTTC. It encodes CASSSAETQYF.

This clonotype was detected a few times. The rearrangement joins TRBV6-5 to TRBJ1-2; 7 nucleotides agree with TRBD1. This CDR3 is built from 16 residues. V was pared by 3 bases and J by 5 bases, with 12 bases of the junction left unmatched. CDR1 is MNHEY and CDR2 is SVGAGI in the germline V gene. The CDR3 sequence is CASSYGRTGGAYGYTF. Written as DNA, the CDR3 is TGTGCCAGCAGTTATGGGCGGACAGGCGGGGCTTATGGCTACACCTTC.

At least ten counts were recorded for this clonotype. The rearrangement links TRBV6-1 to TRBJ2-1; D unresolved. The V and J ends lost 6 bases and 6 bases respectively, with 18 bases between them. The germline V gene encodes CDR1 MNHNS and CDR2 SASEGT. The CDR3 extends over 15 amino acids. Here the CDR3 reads CASSRTADQSNEQFF. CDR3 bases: TGTGCCAGCAGCCGAACGGCGGACCAGAGCAATGAGCAGTTCTTC.

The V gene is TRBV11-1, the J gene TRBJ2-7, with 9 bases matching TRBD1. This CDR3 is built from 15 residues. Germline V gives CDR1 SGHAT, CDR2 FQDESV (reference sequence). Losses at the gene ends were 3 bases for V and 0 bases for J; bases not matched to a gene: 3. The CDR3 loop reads CASSFGQGFSYEQYF. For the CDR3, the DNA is TGTGCCAGCAGCTTCGGACAGGGGTTCTCCTACGAGCAGTACTTC.

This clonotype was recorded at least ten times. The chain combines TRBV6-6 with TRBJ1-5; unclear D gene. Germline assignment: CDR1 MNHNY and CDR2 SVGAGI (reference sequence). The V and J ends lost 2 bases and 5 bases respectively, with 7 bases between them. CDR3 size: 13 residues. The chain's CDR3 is CASSYRLYQPQHF. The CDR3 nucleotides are TGTGCCAGCAGTTACAGGTTATATCAGCCCCAGCATTTT.

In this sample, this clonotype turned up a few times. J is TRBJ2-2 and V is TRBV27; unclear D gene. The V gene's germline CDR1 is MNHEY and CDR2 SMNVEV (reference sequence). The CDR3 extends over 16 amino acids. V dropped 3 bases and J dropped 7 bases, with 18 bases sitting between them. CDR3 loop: CASSLFLGPRHGELFF. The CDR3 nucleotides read TGTGCCAGCAGTTTGTTTCTTGGGCCGCGGCACGGGGAGCTGTTTTTT.

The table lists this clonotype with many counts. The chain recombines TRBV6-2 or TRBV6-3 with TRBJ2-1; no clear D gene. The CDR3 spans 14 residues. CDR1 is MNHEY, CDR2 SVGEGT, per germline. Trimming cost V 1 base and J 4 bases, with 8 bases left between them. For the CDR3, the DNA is TGTGCCAGCAGTTACTTGGGTGGATACAATGAGCAGTTCTTC. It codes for CASSYLGGYNEQFF.

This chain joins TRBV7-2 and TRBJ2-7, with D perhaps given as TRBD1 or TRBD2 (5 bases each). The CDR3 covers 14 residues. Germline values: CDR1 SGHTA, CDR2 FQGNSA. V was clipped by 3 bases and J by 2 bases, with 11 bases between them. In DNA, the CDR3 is TGTGCCAGCAGCTTTGTCAGGGACCCCTACGAGCAGTACTTC. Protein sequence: CASSFVRDPYEQYF.

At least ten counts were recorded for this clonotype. The CDR3 DNA reads TGTGCCATCAGCCAGGGCTTGGGCACTGAAGCTTTCTTT. This encodes CAISQGLGTEAFF. The V and J genes are TRBV10-3 and TRBJ1-1, with D possibly TRBD1 on 5 matching bases. Deletions cut 6 bases from V and 4 bases from J, with 12 bases between. Germline V gives CDR1 ENHRY, CDR2 SYGVKD. This CDR3 has 13 residues.

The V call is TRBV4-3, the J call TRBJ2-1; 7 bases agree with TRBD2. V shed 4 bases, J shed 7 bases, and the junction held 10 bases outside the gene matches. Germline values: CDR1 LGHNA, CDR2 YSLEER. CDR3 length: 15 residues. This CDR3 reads CASSPAIAGRNEQFF. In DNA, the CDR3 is TGCGCCAGCAGCCCTGCCATAGCGGGTAGGAATGAGCAGTTCTTC.

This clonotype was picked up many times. This CDR3 reads CASSPLTVGEQFF. Written as DNA, the CDR3 is TGTGCCAGCAGCCCCCTAACGGTGGGTGAGCAGTTCTTC. This rearrangement joins TRBV7-9 to TRBJ2-1; no definite D call. The CDR3 runs to 13 residues. CDR1 is SEHNR, CDR2 FQNEAQ, per germline (reference sequence). V was cut by 5 bases and J by 9 bases, with 14 bases left in between.

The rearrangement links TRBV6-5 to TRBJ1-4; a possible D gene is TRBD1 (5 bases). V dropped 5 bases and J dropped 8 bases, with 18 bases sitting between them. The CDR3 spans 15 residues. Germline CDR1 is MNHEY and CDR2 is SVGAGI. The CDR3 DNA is TGTGCCAGCAGTCCATCGGGGGGGAAGAGCGAAAAACTGTTTTTT. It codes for CASSPSGGKSEKLFF.

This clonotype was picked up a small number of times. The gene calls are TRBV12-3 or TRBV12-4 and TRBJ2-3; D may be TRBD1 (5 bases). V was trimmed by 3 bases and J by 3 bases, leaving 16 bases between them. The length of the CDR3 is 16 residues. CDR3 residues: CASSLKGAVGTDTQYF. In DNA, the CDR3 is TGTGCCAGCAGTTTGAAAGGGGCAGTAGGTACAGATACGCAGTATTTT.

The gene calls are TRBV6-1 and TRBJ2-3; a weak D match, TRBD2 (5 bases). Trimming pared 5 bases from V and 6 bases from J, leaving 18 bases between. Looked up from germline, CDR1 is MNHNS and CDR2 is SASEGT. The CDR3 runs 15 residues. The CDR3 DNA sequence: TGTGCCAGCAGTTCCTTCGTTAGCGCCGGGGATACGCAGTATTTT. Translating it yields CASSSFVSAGDTQYF.

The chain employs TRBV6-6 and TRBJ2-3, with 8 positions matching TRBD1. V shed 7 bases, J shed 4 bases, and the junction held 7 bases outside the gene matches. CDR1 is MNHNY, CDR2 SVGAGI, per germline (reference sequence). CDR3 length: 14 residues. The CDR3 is CASKGTGYPDTQYF. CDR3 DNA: TGTGCCAGCAAGGGGACAGGTTACCCAGATACGCAGTATTTT.

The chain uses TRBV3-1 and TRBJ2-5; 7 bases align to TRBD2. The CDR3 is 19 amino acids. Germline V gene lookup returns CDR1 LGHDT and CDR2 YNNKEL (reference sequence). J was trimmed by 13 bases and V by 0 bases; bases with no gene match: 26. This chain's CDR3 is CASSQEGGDPANLPLPSYF. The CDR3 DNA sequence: TGTGCCAGCAGCCAAGAGGGGGGGGACCCTGCAAACCTTCCCCTACCTTCGTACTTC.